This T cell receptor beta chain was found in a study of T-cell reconstitution after alpha-beta-depleted transplantation in children. Whole-study findings and limits: It was surviving recipient T cells and thymic progenitors that gave some patients high TCRbeta diversity at day 60. Approximately two months post-transplant, alpha-beta T cells reportedly originated from several hundred expanded graft clones. By one year post-transplant, T-cell counts and diversity largely arose from T cells that were newly produced.

Preparing the TCRbeta library involved the use of unique molecular identifiers. From the PCR reads, TCRdb called clonotypes with MiXCR, one entry per CDR3 protein. Here the sample spans some 150,000 distinct CDR3 sequences, 8% to 10% being singletons. This clonotype was detected many times. Its cognate antigen is unknown. The clonotype comes from a female patient aged 2-9 years who had a stem cell transplant for congenital amegakaryocytic thrombocytopenia, so the T cells may come from the graft donor. The starting material was PBMCs, mostly from graft donor cells, obtained 180 days after TCRalphabeta/CD19-depleted stem cell transplant.

The CDR3 loop is CASSQVRGRGETDYGYTF. CDR3 nucleotides: TGCGCCAGCAGCCAAGTCCGTGGCAGGGGGGAAACGGACTATGGCTACACCTTC. The chain recombines TRBV4-1 with TRBJ1-2; 7 nucleotides line up with TRBD1. The junction had 14 bases not matched to a gene; V was cut back by 1 base and J by 3 bases. The CDR3 extends over 18 amino acids. CDR1 MGHRA and CDR2 YSYEKL come from the germline V gene.